This is a list of T cell receptor beta chains from one sample in a study of T cell responses to AZD1222 COVID-19 vaccine. The repertoire was sequenced with immunoSEQ multiplex PCR; TCRdb's copy has only in-frame clones and lacks some. The top ten clones hold 3.3% of a sample with approximately 80,000 clones, roughly nine tenths of them seen once. The sequencing here drew on peripheral blood, taken 28 days after the second AZD1222 dose. Receptors were obtained from an adult who received the AZD1222 COVID-19 vaccine. CDR3s include the opening cysteine and the closing phenylalanine or tryptophan. Each record gives: clone size, V gene, J gene, D gene, CDR3 DNA, CDR3 protein. The D gene is left open where the match is weak. Rows may omit the clone size; those that give it use once, few, many or a size class.

>NA|TRBV5-1|TRBJ1-2|TRBD1
TGCGCCAGCAGCTCGACGACAGGGTCCTATGGCTACACCTTC
CASSSTTGSYGYTF
>NA|TRBV7-2|TRBJ2-5|NA
TGTGCCAGCAGCTTAGCCGGGCCCTCGGGAGAGACCCAGTACTTC
CASSLAGPSGETQYF
>NA|TRBV12-3/TRBV12-4|TRBJ1-2|TRBD1
TGTGCCAGCAGTGACAGGGTTGGCTACACCTTC
CASSDRVGYTF
>NA|TRBV19|TRBJ2-3|NA
TGTGCCAGTAGTCCATGGACTACTAGCACAGATACGCAGTATTTT
CASSPWTTSTDTQYF
>NA|TRBV24-1|TRBJ2-7|NA
TGTGCCACCAGTGATGTCCGAGAGGGCTCCCCTAGGGAGCAGTACTTC
CATSDVREGSPREQYF
>NA|TRBV2|TRBJ2-7|TRBD2
TGTGCCAGCAGTGAAGGGGGGCTAGCGGGAGCAACCCACGAGCAGTACTTC
CASSEGGLAGATHEQYF
>NA|TRBV5-1|TRBJ1-4|TRBD1
TGCGCCAGCAGCACCCCCGTGACAGGGGAGGGAACTACTAATGAAAAACTGTTTTTT
CASSTPVTGEGTTNEKLFF
>NA|TRBV11-3|TRBJ2-7|NA
TGTGCCAGCAGCTTAAGTTTTAGTTCCTACGAGCAGTACTTC
CASSLSFSSYEQYF
>NA|TRBV3-1/TRBV3-2|TRBJ1-6|TRBD1
TGTGCCAGCAGCGCCGGGACAGAGAATTCACCCCTCCACTTT
CASSAGTENSPLHF
>NA|TRBV9|TRBJ1-1|NA
TGTGCCAGCAGCCGGATGAACACTGAAGCTTTCTTT
CASSRMNTEAFF
>NA|TRBV10-3|TRBJ1-3|TRBD1
TGTGCCATCAGTCAAGGACAGGGTAACTCTGGAAACACCATATATTTT
CAISQGQGNSGNTIYF
>once|TRBV5-1|TRBJ2-1|TRBD2
TGCGCCAGCAGCCAAGTAGGGACTATGCACAATGAGCAGTTCTTC
CASSQVGTMHNEQFF
>NA|TRBV4-2|TRBJ1-4|NA
TGTGCCAGCAGCCCCCTTTTCAGGGCGACTAATGAAAAACTGTTTTTT
CASSPLFRATNEKLFF
>NA|TRBV30|TRBJ2-4|NA
TGTGCCTGGAGTGTGGGGGGGGCCAACATTCAGTACTTC
CAWSVGGANIQYF
>NA|TRBV7-3|TRBJ2-2|TRBD2
TGTGCCAGCAGCAATAGCGGGGGATTTCGAACCGGGGAGCTGTTTTTT
CASSNSGGFRTGELFF
>NA|TRBV27|TRBJ2-7|TRBD1
TGTGCCAGCAGTTTATCGGACAGGATGCCTGGGGAGCAGTACTTC
CASSLSDRMPGEQYF
>NA|TRBV12-3/TRBV12-4|TRBJ1-2|TRBD1
TGTGCCAGCAATCCTGACAGGGGGGGTGGCTACACCTTC
CASNPDRGGGYTF
>NA|TRBV5-4|TRBJ2-7|TRBD1
TGTGCCAGCAGCCTCCGGACAGGGGAGGGAGTGGAGCAGTACTTC
CASSLRTGEGVEQYF
>NA|TRBV6-5|TRBJ2-1|NA
TGTGCCAGCAGTACGGGACTCCCTCAAGGTCGGGAGCAGTTCTTC
CASSTGLPQGREQFF
>NA|TRBV9|TRBJ2-7|NA
TGTGCCAGCAGCGTAGGTACCTCCGAGCAGTACTTC
CASSVGTSEQYF
>NA|TRBV11-3|TRBJ2-7|NA
TGTGCCAGCAGCTACGACCTGGAACGACACTTC
CASSYDLERHF
>NA|TRBV2|TRBJ1-5|TRBD1
TGTGCCAGCAGGTCCTTCCGGGACAGGGAGGATCAGCCCCAGCATTTT
CASRSFRDREDQPQHF
>NA|TRBV7-3|TRBJ1-1|NA
TGTGCCAGCAGCTTAGGTTTCAGTACGAACACTGAAGCTTTCTTT
CASSLGFSTNTEAFF
>NA|TRBV27|TRBJ1-1|TRBD1
TGTGCCAGCAGGAACACCCAGGGGGCGCAAGCTTTCTTT
CASRNTQGAQAFF
>once|TRBV19|TRBJ1-5|TRBD1
TGTGCCAGTAGTTCGAAGGGACAGACTAGCAATCAGCCCCAGCATTTT
CASSSKGQTSNQPQHF
>NA|TRBV5-4|TRBJ1-2|NA
TGTGCCAGCAGCTTTTCCTTCCTACAAGTACGTGGCTACACCTTC
CASSFSFLQVRGYTF
>NA|TRBV18|TRBJ2-5|NA
TGTGCCAGCTCTCTGGACAGCCAAGAGACCCAGTACTTC
CASSLDSQETQYF
>NA|TRBV7-2|TRBJ2-7|NA
TGTGCCAGCAGCCCGGGACCCCGCTACGAGCAGTACTTC
CASSPGPRYEQYF
>NA|TRBV5-4|TRBJ1-2|TRBD1
TGTGCCAGCAGACCCAGACAGGGAGACTATGGCTACACCTTC
CASRPRQGDYGYTF
>once|TRBV29-1|TRBJ2-7|TRBD1
TGCAGCGTTGCGGGGACAGGGGACCCCTACGAGCAGTACTTC
CSVAGTGDPYEQYF
>NA|TRBV23-1|TRBJ1-1|NA
TGCGCCAGCAGTCAATCGCGACAGTACATGAACACTGAAGCTTTCTTT
CASSQSRQYMNTEAFF
>NA|TRBV4-1|TRBJ1-4|TRBD1
TGCGCCAGCAGCCAAGAAGACAGGGCAAGCGAAAAACTGTTTTTT
CASSQEDRASEKLFF
>NA|TRBV2|TRBJ1-1|NA
TGTGCCAGCAGTGAATCCGGGAACACTGAAGCTTTCTTT
CASSESGNTEAFF
>NA|TRBV9|TRBJ1-4|NA
TGTGCCAGCAGCGTGGGGCCCGGGGGCAGTGAAAAACTGTTTTTT
CASSVGPGGSEKLFF
>NA|TRBV7-9|TRBJ1-3|NA
TGTGCCAGCAGCACAGGTCCCTCTGGAAACACCATATATTTT
CASSTGPSGNTIYF
>NA|TRBV4-1|TRBJ1-4|TRBD1
TGCGCCAGCAGCCAAGATCAGGGACAGCAAAGATTACTGTTTTTT
CASSQDQGQQRLLFF
>NA|TRBV5-6|TRBJ2-1|NA
TGTGCCAGCAGCTTGGGTGGGGGCAGCGATGAGCAGTTCTTC
CASSLGGGSDEQFF
>NA|TRBV7-8|TRBJ1-5|NA
TGTGCCAGCAGCTTATTCGGCGACAATCAGCCCCAGCATTTT
CASSLFGDNQPQHF
>NA|TRBV19|TRBJ2-7|NA
TGTGCCAGTAGTATAGTAGACACCCCCCCCTACGAGCAGTACTTC
CASSIVDTPPYEQYF
>NA|TRBV10-3|TRBJ1-1|NA
TGTGCCATCAGTGAGTCCCCAGGGAACACTGAAGCTTTCTTT
CAISESPGNTEAFF
>NA|TRBV9|TRBJ1-6|NA
TGTGCCAGCAGCGTGGACGGTTATAATTCACCCCTCCACTTT
CASSVDGYNSPLHF
>NA|TRBV19|TRBJ1-2|NA
TGTGCCAGTACCAAGCAGGGGTATGGCTACACCTTC
CASTKQGYGYTF
>NA|TRBV4-3|TRBJ2-2|NA
TGCGCCAGCAGCCAAGAAGGCTCTACCCACACCGGGGAGCTGTTTTTT
CASSQEGSTHTGELFF
>NA|TRBV6-5|TRBJ1-6|NA
TGTGCCAGCAGTTACTCGAAGGAATATAATTCACCCCTCCACTTT
CASSYSKEYNSPLHF
>NA|TRBV5-1|TRBJ1-1|NA
TGCGCCAGCAGCTGGGACCTTAGGACCACTGAAGCTTTCTTT
CASSWDLRTTEAFF
>NA|TRBV10-3|TRBJ2-1|NA
TGTGCCATCAGGCGTGGTAGCGCCTACAATGAGCAGTTCTTC
CAIRRGSAYNEQFF
>once|TRBV19|TRBJ1-2|NA
TGTGCCAGTAGTCCGGCAGGGAAGAACTATGGCTACACCTTC
CASSPAGKNYGYTF
>NA|TRBV24-1|TRBJ2-7|NA
TGTGCCACCAGTCAAGCTAATTCCTACGAGCAGTACTTC
CATSQANSYEQYF